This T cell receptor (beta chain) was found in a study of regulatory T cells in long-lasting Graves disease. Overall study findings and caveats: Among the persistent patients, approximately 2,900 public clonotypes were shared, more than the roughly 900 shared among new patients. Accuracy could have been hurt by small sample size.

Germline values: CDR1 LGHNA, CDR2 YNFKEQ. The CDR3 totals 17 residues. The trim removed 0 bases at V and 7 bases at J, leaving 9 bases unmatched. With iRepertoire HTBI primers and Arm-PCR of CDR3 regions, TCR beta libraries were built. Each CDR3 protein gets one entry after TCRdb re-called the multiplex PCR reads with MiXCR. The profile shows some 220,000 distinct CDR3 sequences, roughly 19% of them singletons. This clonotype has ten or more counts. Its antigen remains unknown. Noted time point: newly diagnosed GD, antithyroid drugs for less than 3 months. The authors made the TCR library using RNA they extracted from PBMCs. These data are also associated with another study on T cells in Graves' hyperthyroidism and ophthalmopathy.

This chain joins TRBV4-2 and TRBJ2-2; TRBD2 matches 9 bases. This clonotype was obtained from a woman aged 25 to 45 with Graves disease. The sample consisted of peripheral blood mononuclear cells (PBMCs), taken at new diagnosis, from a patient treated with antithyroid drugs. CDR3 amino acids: CASSQDRASGEGGELFF. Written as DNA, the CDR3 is TGTGCCAGCAGCCAAGATAGGGCTAGCGGGGAAGGCGGGGAGCTGTTTTTT.